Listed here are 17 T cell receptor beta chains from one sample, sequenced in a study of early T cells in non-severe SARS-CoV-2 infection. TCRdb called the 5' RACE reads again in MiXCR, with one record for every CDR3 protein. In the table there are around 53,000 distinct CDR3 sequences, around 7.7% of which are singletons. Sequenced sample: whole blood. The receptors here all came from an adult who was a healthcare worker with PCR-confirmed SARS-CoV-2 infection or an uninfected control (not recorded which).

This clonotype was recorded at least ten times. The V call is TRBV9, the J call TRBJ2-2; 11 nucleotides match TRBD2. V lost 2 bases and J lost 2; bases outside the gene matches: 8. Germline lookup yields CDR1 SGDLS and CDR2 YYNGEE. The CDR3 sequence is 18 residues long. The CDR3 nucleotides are TGTGCCAGCAGCGTGGGACTAGCGGTCCATTCAAACACCGGGGAGCTGTTTTTT. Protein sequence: CASSVGLAVHSNTGELFF.

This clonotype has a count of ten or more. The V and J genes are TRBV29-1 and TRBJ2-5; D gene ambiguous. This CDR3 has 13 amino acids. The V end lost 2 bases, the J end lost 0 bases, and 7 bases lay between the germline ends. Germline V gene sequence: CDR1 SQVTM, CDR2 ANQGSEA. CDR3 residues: CSVETEYQETQYF. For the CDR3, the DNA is TGCAGCGTTGAAACAGAGTACCAAGAGACCCAGTACTTC.

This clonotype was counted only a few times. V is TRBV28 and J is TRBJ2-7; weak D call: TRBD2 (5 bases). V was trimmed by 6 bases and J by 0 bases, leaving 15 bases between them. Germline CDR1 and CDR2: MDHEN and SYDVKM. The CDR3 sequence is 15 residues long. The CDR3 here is CASRAGILSSYEQYF. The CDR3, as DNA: TGTGCCAGCAGGGCCGGGATCCTAAGCTCCTACGAGCAGTACTTC.

CDR3 sequence (DNA): TGTGCCAGCTCACCAAGTCGGACAGGGGGCAATGAGCAGTTCTTC. This encodes CASSPSRTGGNEQFF. The genes are TRBV18 and TRBJ2-1; 10 bases map to TRBD1. This CDR3 contains 15 residues. J was trimmed by 6 bases and V by 2 bases; bases with no gene match: 4. Germline loops: CDR1 KGHSH, CDR2 LQKENI. Variable domain in full (rest from reference TRBV18 and TRBJ2-1): NAGVMQNPRHLVRRRGQEARLRCSPMKGHSHVYWYRQLPEEGLKFMVYLQKENIIDESGMPKERFSAEFPKEGPSILRIQQVVRGDSAAYFCASSPSRTGGNEQFFGPGTRLTVL.

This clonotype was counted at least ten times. In DNA, the CDR3 is TGTGCCAGCAGTTCTTATTTACAGGGAGTTAATGAAAAACTGTTTTTT. It specifies CASSSYLQGVNEKLFF. The gene calls are TRBV6-5 and TRBJ1-4, with D possibly matching TRBD1 (6 bases). The germline V gene encodes CDR1 MNHEY and CDR2 SVGAGI. The CDR3 is 16 residues long. V was cut by 4 bases and J by 4 bases, with 16 bases left in between.

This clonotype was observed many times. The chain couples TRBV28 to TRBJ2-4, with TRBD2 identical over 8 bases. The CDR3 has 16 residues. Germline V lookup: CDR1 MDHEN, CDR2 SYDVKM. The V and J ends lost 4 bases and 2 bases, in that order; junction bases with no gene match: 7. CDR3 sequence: CASSSSVAGSKNIQYF. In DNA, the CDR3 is TGTGCCAGCAGTTCCTCCGTAGCGGGGTCCAAAAACATTCAGTACTTC.

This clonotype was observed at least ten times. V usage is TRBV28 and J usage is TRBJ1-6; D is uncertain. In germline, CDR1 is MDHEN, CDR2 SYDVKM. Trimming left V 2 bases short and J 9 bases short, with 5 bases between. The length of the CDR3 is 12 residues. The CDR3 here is CASSLRGSPLHF. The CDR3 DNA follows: TGTGCCAGCAGTTTACGCGGTTCACCCCTCCACTTT.

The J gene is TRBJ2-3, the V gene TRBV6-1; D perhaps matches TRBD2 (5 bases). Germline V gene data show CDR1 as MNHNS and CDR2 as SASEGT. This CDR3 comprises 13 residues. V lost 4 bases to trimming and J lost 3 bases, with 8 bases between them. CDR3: CASSVEGTDTQYF. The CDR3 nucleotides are TGTGCCAGCAGTGTAGAGGGAACAGATACGCAGTATTTT.

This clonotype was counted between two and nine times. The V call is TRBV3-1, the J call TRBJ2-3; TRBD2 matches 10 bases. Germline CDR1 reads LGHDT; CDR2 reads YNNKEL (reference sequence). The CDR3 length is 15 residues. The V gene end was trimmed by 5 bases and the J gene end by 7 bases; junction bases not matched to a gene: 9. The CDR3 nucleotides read TGTGCCAGCAGCGGAAGAGCGGGGGGGGACTATACGCAGTATTTT. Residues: CASSGRAGGDYTQYF.

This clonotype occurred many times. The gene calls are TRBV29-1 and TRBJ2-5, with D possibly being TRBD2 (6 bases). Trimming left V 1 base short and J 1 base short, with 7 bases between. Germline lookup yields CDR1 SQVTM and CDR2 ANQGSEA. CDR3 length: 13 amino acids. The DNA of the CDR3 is TGCAGCGTTGAAGGCGGGGTCCAAGAGACCCAGTACTTC. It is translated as CSVEGGVQETQYF.

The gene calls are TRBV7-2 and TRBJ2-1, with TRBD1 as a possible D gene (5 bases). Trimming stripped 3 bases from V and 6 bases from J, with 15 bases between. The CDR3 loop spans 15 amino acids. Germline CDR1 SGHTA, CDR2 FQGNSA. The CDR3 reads CASSFRQTLGNEQFF. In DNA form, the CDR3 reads TGTGCCAGCAGCTTCCGACAGACCCTAGGCAATGAGCAGTTCTTC.

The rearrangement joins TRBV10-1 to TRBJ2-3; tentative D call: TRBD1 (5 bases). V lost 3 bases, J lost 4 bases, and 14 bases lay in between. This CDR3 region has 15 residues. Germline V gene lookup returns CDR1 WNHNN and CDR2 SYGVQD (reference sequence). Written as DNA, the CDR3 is TGCGCCAGCAGTGAAGGTCAGGGCGGTGCAGATACGCAGTATTTT. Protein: CASSEGQGGADTQYF.

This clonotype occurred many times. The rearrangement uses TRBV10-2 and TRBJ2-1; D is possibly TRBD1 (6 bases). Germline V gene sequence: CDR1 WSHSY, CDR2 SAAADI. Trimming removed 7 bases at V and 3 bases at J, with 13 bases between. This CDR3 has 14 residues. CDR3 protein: CASTRTDSYNEQFF. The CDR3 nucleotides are TGCGCCAGCACTCGAACGGACAGCTACAATGAGCAGTTCTTC.

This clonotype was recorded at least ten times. In DNA, the CDR3 is TGCAGCTCAAGGCGGGGGACCTCCAGCACAGATACGCAGTATTTT. It codes for CSSRRGTSSTDTQYF. V gene TRBV29-1 combines with J gene TRBJ2-3, with TRBD2 matching 7 bases. This CDR3 contains 15 residues. V was clipped by 8 bases and J by 0 bases; unmatched bases: 11. The germline V gene has CDR1 SQVTM and CDR2 ANQGSEA.

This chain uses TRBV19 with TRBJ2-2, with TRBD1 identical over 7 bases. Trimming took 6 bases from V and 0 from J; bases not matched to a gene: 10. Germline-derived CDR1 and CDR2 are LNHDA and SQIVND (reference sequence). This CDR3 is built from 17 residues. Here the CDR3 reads CASRTGERSSNTGELFF. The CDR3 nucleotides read TGTGCCAGTAGAACAGGGGAGCGGTCCTCGAACACCGGGGAGCTGTTTTTT.

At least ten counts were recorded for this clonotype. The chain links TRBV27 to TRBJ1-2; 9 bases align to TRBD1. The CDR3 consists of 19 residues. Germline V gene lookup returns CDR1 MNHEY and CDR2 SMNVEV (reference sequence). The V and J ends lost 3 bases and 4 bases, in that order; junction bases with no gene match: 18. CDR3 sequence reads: CASSFYPQGAPTSGYGYTF. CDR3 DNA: TGTGCCAGCAGTTTTTATCCACAGGGGGCGCCGACGTCCGGCTATGGCTACACCTTC.

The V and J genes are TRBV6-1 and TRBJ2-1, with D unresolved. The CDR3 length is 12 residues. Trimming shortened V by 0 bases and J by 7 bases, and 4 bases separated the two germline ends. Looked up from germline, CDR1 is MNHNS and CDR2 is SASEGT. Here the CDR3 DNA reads TGTGCCAGCAGTGAAGCCCCGAATGAGCAGTTCTTC. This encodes CASSEAPNEQFF.